The sequence of this T cell receptor (beta chain) was determined in a study of response to subunit inactivated influenza vaccine. TCRdb re-called the RT-PCR reads with MiXCR, one entry per CDR3 protein. Of about 570,000 distinct CDR3 sequences listed, approximately 10% are singletons. The CDR3 covers 14 residues. The germline CDR1 and CDR2 sequences are MNHNS and SASEGT. V lost 4 bases and J 3 bases, leaving 13 bases between the germline ends. The data were also submitted as part of a second study, on T cells expressing NK-cell markers. As reported in that work: In generating TCR beta cDNA, 5'RACE template switching with UMIs was used. The authors sequenced eight donors, of whom seven were HCMV-seropositive and one was seronegative.

Sequenced here: PBMCs from blood, sampled on the day of vaccination. The chain has TRBV6-1 and TRBJ2-7; D call uncertain. This sequence was found in a man between 50 and 59 years old who received an inactivated influenza vaccine. Written as DNA, the CDR3 is TGTGCCAGCAGTGCCGCCAGCTCCCTCTACGAGCAGTACTTC. It encodes CASSAASSLYEQYF.